This T cell receptor (beta chain) was recovered during a study of blood T cell repertoires in COVID-19. Study overall: Italy, Spain and the United States were the sources of the convalescent and acute COVID-19 samples.

Original data processing: By means of reference gene primer amplification, nucleated cell counts were estimated. Only in-frame clones appear in the TCRdb table, and some are missing; sequencing was by immunoSEQ multiplex PCR. V and J calls and clone size are copied from that table; D and trimming were computed from the DNA. Among around 160,000 clones, more than 70% were seen once, and the ten largest hold 10% to 15%. This clone is a singleton in its sample. Germline V gives CDR1 MNHEY, CDR2 SMNVEV (reference sequence). The CDR3 is 14 amino acids. Losses at the gene ends were 1 base for V and 6 bases for J; bases not matched to a gene: 6.

V and J are TRBV27 and TRBJ2-7, with 7 bases aligning to TRBD2. Specimen: peripheral blood. The sequence was obtained from a man in his 60s with active or convalescent COVID-19. CDR3 sequence (DNA): TGTGCCAGCAGTTTATACCGGACTAGTGGCGAGCAGTACTTC. It is translated as CASSLYRTSGEQYF.